These 11 T cell receptor beta chains came from one sample sequenced in a study of blood T cells in healthy people across ages. The use of a sample-barcoded 5' primer and a J-beta primer mix characterized a second PCR of roughly 7 to 11 cycles. TCRdb recomputed calls from the 5' RACE reads with MiXCR, one row per CDR3 protein. The sample holds about 640,000 distinct CDR3 sequences, around 54% seen once. Sequencing input: blood. Source of these receptors: a man aged 55 to 70 in good health.

The chain employs TRBV4-2 and TRBJ2-6; D unclear. The CDR3 is made up of 17 amino acids. CDR1 is LGHNA and CDR2 is YNFKEQ in the germline V gene. V gave up 0 bases and J gave up 2 bases, with 11 bases separating them. The CDR3 sequence: CASSQELTSTGANVLTF. DNA of the CDR3: TGTGCCAGCAGCCAAGAACTTACCTCTACTGGGGCCAACGTCCTGACTTTC.

The CDR3, as DNA: TGTGCCAGCATTGGCGGAGTGGCGACAGATACGCAGTATTTT. It codes for CASIGGVATDTQYF. The chain combines TRBV12-3 or TRBV12-4 with TRBJ2-3; D unresolved. The CDR3 contains 14 residues. Deletions cut 7 bases from V and 3 bases from J, with 14 bases between.

The table lists this clonotype with many counts. The V and J genes are TRBV7-2 and TRBJ2-7; 7 bases fit TRBD1. V was clipped by 5 bases and J by 7 bases; unmatched bases: 8. CDR1 and CDR2 from the germline V gene are SGHTA and FQGNSA. There are 13 residues in the CDR3. The CDR3 bases are TGTGCCAGCAGCCCCGGACAGGTGGGGGAGCAGTACTTC. This sequence encodes CASSPGQVGEQYF.

J is TRBJ2-3 and V is TRBV7-8, with TRBD2 matching over 7 bases. The CDR3 totals 17 residues. Germline loops: CDR1 SGHVS, CDR2 FQNEAQ. Losses at the gene ends were 5 bases for V and 0 bases for J; bases not matched to a gene: 11. The CDR3 loop is CASSPRWGGPSTDTQYF. CDR3 sequence (DNA): TGTGCCAGCAGCCCCCGGTGGGGGGGTCCTAGCACAGATACGCAGTATTTT.

This rearrangement joins TRBV6-1 to TRBJ2-7; D remains ambiguous. CDR1 and CDR2 from the germline V gene are MNHNS and SASEGT. The CDR3 has 13 residues. V shed 1 base and J shed 7 bases, with 11 bases lying between them. The CDR3 DNA reads as TGTGCCAGCAGTGAAGACGCGATTGGAGAGCAGTACTTC. It translates to CASSEDAIGEQYF.

V and J are TRBV13 and TRBJ2-4; D unclear. The closer fit of TRBJ2-7 to the DNA end suggests the J call may be wrong. The CDR3 is 16 residues long. The germline V gene has CDR1 PRHDT and CDR2 FYEKMQ (reference sequence). Here the CDR3 DNA reads TGTGCCAGCAGCTTAGATCTCAATGCAGAAACCTACGAGCAGTACTTC. Its translation is CASSLDLNAETYEQYF.

This chain uses TRBV5-1 with TRBJ1-6; 9 bases map to TRBD1. This CDR3 comprises 15 residues. Germline CDR1 and CDR2: SGHRS and YFSETQ. V trimming: 4 bases; J trimming: 9 bases; junction bases outside the gene matches: 8. The chain's CDR3 is CASSETGGGGSPLHF. The CDR3 DNA follows: TGCGCCAGCAGCGAGACAGGGGGTGGTGGTTCACCCCTCCACTTT.

The gene calls are TRBV7-2 and TRBJ2-1, with D perhaps TRBD2 (6 bases). V was shortened by 3 bases and J by 0 bases, with 15 bases between the two germline ends. Germline V lookup: CDR1 SGHTA, CDR2 FQGNSA. CDR3 length equals 17 residues. The CDR3 DNA reads TGTGCCAGCAGCTTCGTACTAGCACCGAGCTCCTACAATGAGCAGTTCTTC. Translated, it gives CASSFVLAPSSYNEQFF.

This clonotype was counted a single time. A much larger clone differs by one base, so this may be a read error. This rearrangement joins TRBV29-1 to TRBJ2-1; the match to TRBD1 covers 7 bases. This CDR3 is built from 15 residues. Germline values: CDR1 SQVTM, CDR2 ANQGSEA. With V trimmed by 4 bases and J by 5 bases, 11 bases remained unmatched. CDR3 loop: CSVAGGVTGNNEQFF. The CDR3 DNA is TGCAGCGTTGCTGGGGGCGTGACAGGGAACAATGAGCAGTTCTTC.

The V and J genes are TRBV7-2 and TRBJ2-3; a weak D match, TRBD2 (6 bases). Germline V gene sequence: CDR1 SGHTA, CDR2 FQGNSA. The CDR3 runs 16 residues. V was pared by 3 bases and J by 1 base, with 14 bases between. The CDR3 sequence is CASSFWAGLGTDTQYF. CDR3 in DNA: TGTGCCAGCAGCTTCTGGGCGGGGTTGGGCACAGATACGCAGTATTTT.

Only one count was recorded for this clonotype. The chain couples TRBV4-2 to TRBJ2-3; TRBD2 matches at 9 bases. This CDR3 is built from 17 residues. Germline CDR1 LGHNA, CDR2 YNFKEQ. Trimming took 2 bases from V and 6 from J; bases not matched to a gene: 12. The CDR3, as DNA: TGTGCCAGCAGCCAATCCCTTGGAAGCGGGGGGCGGGATACGCAGTATTTT. It translates to CASSQSLGSGGRDTQYF.